These 4 T cell receptor beta chains were all obtained from the same sample, sequenced in a study of blood T cell repertoires in COVID-19 (TCRdb year 2020). Library generation was performed with the immunoSEQ multiplex PCR assay. TCRdb's version of the immuneACCESS table is confined to in-frame rearrangements and falls short of the full clone set. An unresolved V gene accounts for under half of the shortfall where checked; the remainder is of unknown origin. Within this sample are around 59,000 clones, with around 73% of them counted one time only. The ten largest clonotypes hold 10% to 15% of the sample. The specimen sequenced was peripheral blood. Receptor source: an elderly man with acute or convalescent COVID-19.

The genes are TRBV21-1 and TRBJ1-2; the table's D call, TRBD1, has no DNA check behind it. TRBV21-1 counts as a pseudogene. This CDR3 spans 13 amino acids. The DNA of the CDR3 is TGTGCCAGCAGCAAGACACGGTGCTATGGCTACACCTTC. This encodes CASSKTRCYGYTF.

The chain couples TRBV5-5 to TRBJ2-4; 9 nucleotides agree with TRBD2. Trimming cost V 5 bases and J 0 bases; bases outside gene matches: 9. The CDR3 consists of 17 residues. Germline V CDR1 and CDR2: SGHKS, YYEKEE (reference sequence). CDR3 sequence: CASSRSLAGEAKNIQYF. In DNA form, the CDR3 reads TGTGCCAGCAGTCGAAGCTTAGCGGGGGAAGCCAAAAACATTCAGTACTTC.

The gene calls are TRBV19 and TRBJ2-3; TRBD2 agrees at 10 bases. This CDR3 spans 16 amino acids. J lost 5 bases, V lost 3 bases, and 8 bases had no gene match. CDR1 LNHDA and CDR2 SQIVND come from the germline V gene (reference sequence). The CDR3 loop reads CASSIHLAGAGDTQYF. DNA of the CDR3: TGTGCCAGTAGTATCCACCTAGCGGGGGCAGGAGATACGCAGTATTTT.

The chain combines TRBV14 with TRBJ2-7; no definite D call. The CDR3 has 15 amino acids. The V and J ends lost 0 bases and 2 bases respectively, with 11 bases between them. Germline-derived CDR1 and CDR2 are SGHDN and FVKESK. CDR3 loop: CASSQDEALPYEQYF. Here the CDR3 DNA reads TGTGCCAGCAGCCAAGATGAGGCACTCCCCTACGAGCAGTACTTC.